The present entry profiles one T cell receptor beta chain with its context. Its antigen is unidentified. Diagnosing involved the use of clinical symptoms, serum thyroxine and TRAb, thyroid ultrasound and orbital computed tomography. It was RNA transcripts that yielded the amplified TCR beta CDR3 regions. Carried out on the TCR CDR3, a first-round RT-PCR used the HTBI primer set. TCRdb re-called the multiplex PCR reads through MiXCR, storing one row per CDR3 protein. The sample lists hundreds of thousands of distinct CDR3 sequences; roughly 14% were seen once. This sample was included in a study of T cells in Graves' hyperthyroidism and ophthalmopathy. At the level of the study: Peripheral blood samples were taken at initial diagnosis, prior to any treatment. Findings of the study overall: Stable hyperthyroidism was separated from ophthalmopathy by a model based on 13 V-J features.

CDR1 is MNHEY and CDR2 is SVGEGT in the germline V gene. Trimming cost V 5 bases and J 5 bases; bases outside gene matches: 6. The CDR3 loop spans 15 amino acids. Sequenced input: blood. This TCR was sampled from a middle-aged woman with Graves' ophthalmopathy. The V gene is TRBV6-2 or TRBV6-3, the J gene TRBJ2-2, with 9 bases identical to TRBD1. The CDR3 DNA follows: TGTGCCAGCAGTGTGTACAGGGGGCAGACCGGGGAGCTGTTTTTT. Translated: CASSVYRGQTGELFF.